Following are 9 T cell receptor beta chains from one sample sequenced in a study of cytotoxic CD8 clonotypes in ibrutinib-treated CLL. The protocol was immunoSEQ multiplex PCR, while the TCRdb copy is restricted to in-frame clones and leaves out a portion. The table has 150,000 to 200,000 clones, approximately 90% seen once. Specimen: PBMCs, collected at disease progression, from a patient treated with ibrutinib. These receptor sequences come from a human donor with chronic lymphocytic leukemia.

V is TRBV5-6 and J is TRBJ2-7, with 8 bases identical to TRBD2. The trim removed 0 bases at V and 3 bases at J, leaving 5 bases unmatched. The CDR3 has 15 residues. Germline V CDR1 and CDR2: SGHDT, YYEEEE. CDR3 region: CASSLVGSGIYEQYF. The DNA for the CDR3 is TGTGCCAGCAGCTTGGTTGGTAGCGGGATCTACGAGCAGTACTTC.

The rearrangement links TRBV5-6 to TRBJ1-2; D is uncertain. This CDR3 region has 14 residues. The V gene lost 0 bases and the J gene lost 6 bases, with 12 bases spanning the gap. Germline V gene data show CDR1 as SGHDT and CDR2 as YYEEEE. The CDR3 DNA reads as TGTGCCAGCAGCTTGGATCTAGGGAGCCATGGCTACACCTTC. This encodes CASSLDLGSHGYTF.

This chain uses TRBV19 with TRBJ1-4; 12 positions agree with TRBD1. V was pared by 6 bases and J by 0 bases, with 2 bases of the junction left unmatched. Germline CDR1 and CDR2: LNHDA and SQIVND (reference sequence). The CDR3 has 16 residues. The CDR3 region has the DNA TGTGCCAGTAGGGGACAGGGGGCCACAACTAATGAAAAACTGTTTTTT. Protein product: CASRGQGATTNEKLFF.

V usage is TRBV5-1 and J usage is TRBJ2-1; 8 bases match TRBD1. Trimming removed 1 base from V and 5 bases from J; junction bases left unmatched: 8. The CDR3 sequence is 16 residues long. The germline CDR1 and CDR2 sequences are SGHRS and YFSETQ. CDR3 coding DNA: TGCGCCAGCAGCTTGCATGGACAGGGCGTAAACAATGAGCAGTTCTTC. It yields the protein CASSLHGQGVNNEQFF.

The CDR3 DNA follows: TGTGCCAGCAGTAGACAGGGGGCTCCCCCATCAGTGGGTTACGAGCAGTACTTC. Its protein is CASSRQGAPPSVGYEQYF. V usage is TRBV9 and J usage is TRBJ2-7; 10 nucleotides agree with TRBD1. The CDR3 totals 18 residues. The ends lost 5 bases at V and 4 bases at J; junction bases unmatched: 18. CDR1 and CDR2 from the germline V gene are SGDLS and YYNGEE.

The chain's CDR3 is CASSLSGQGTGSYEQYF. The DNA of the CDR3 is TGTGCCAGCAGTTTATCGGGGCAAGGGACAGGGTCCTACGAGCAGTACTTC. This chain joins TRBV27 and TRBJ2-7, with 9 bases that match TRBD1. The CDR3 totals 17 residues. Germline loops: CDR1 MNHEY, CDR2 SMNVEV (reference sequence). The V gene end was trimmed by 0 bases and the J gene end by 1 base; junction bases not matched to a gene: 7.

The chain combines TRBV30 with TRBJ1-3, with TRBD1 matching over 7 bases. The V gene end was trimmed by 0 bases and the J gene end by 10 bases; junction bases not matched to a gene: 9. The CDR3 length is 14 residues. Germline loops: CDR1 GTSNPN, CDR2 SVGIG (reference sequence). The CDR3 loop reads CAWSVVTGRSTIYF. The DNA of the CDR3 is TGTGCCTGGAGTGTGGTGACAGGGCGATCTACCATATATTTT.

This chain connects TRBV19 to TRBJ1-2, with 10 bases matching TRBD1. CDR3 length: 17 residues. Unmatched junction bases numbered 11, after V lost 7 bases and J lost 0 bases. Germline V gene sequence: CDR1 LNHDA, CDR2 SQIVND (reference sequence). The CDR3 nucleotides read TGTGCCAGTACTAAATCCCGGGACAGGGGACCTAACTATGGCTACACCTTC. Protein sequence: CASTKSRDRGPNYGYTF.

The J gene is TRBJ2-7, the V gene TRBV5-6; D not certain. Looked up from germline, CDR1 is SGHDT and CDR2 is YYEEEE. The ends were cut back, 5 bases at V and 2 bases at J, with 11 bases in the middle. CDR3 size: 13 residues. The CDR3 coding sequence is TGTGCCAGCAGTTCTATAGGAACCTACGAGCAGTACTTC. Protein sequence: CASSSIGTYEQYF.